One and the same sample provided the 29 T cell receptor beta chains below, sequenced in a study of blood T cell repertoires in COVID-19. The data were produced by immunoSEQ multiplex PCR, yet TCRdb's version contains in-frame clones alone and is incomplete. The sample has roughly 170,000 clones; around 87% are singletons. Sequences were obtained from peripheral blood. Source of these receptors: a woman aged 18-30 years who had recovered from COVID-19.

The CDR3 nucleotides are TGTGCCAGCAGCCCACTGCTCCCCGCGGGGGGGCGACATACGCAGTATTTT. Translation: CASSPLLPAGGRHTQYF. The chain employs TRBV3-1 (or the pseudogene TRBV3-2) and TRBJ2-3; TRBD2 matches 9 bases. Germline assignment: CDR1 LGHDT and CDR2 YNNKEL (reference sequence). CDR3 length: 17 residues. J gave up 7 bases and V 4 bases, and 15 bases lay outside the gene matches.

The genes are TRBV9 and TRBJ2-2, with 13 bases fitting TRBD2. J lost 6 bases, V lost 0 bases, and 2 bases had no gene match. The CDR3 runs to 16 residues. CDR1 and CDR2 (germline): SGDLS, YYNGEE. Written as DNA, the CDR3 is TGTGCCAGCAGCGTAGTGGGGACTAGCGGGGCCGGGGAGCTGTTTTTT. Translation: CASSVVGTSGAGELFF. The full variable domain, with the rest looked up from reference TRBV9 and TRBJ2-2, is DSGVTQTPKHLITATGQRVTLRCSPRSGDLSVYWYQQSLDQGLQFLIQYYNGEERAKGNILERFSAQQFPDLHSELNLSSLELGDSALYFCASSVVGTSGAGELFFGEGSRLTVL.

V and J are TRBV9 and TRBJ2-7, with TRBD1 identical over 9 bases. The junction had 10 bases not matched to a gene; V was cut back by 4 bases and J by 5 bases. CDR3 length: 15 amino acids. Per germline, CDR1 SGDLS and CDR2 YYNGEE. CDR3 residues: CASSRGQGGFDEQYF. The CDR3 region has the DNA TGTGCCAGCAGCCGGGGACAGGGTGGATTCGACGAGCAGTACTTC.

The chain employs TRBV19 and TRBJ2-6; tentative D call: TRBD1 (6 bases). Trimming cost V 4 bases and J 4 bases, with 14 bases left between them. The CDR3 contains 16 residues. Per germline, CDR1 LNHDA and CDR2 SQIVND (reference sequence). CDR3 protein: CASSTASGAGANVLTF. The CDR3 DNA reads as TGTGCCAGTAGTACAGCCTCAGGGGCCGGGGCCAACGTCCTGACTTTC.

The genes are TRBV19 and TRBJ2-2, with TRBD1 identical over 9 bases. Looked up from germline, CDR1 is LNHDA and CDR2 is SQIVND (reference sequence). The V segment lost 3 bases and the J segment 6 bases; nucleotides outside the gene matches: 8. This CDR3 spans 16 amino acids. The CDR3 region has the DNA TGTGCCAGTAGTATCCTGGGACAGGGTACCGCCGGGGAGCTGTTTTTT. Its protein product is CASSILGQGTAGELFF. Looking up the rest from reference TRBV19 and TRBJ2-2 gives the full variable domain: DGGITQSPKYLFRKEGQNVTLSCEQNLNHDAMYWYRQDPGQGLRLIYYSQIVNDFQKGDIAEGYSVSREKKESFPLTVTSAQKNPTAFYLCASSILGQGTAGELFFGEGSRLTVL.

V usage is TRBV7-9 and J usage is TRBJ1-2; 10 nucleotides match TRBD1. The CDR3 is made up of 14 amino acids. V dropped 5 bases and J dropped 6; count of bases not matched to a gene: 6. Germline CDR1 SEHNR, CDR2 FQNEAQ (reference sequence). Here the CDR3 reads CASSIDRGQDGYTF. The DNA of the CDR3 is TGTGCCAGCAGCATTGACAGGGGGCAGGATGGCTACACCTTC.

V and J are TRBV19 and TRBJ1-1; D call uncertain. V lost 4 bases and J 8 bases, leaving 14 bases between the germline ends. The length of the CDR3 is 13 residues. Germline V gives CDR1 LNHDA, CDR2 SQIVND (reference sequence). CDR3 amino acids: CASSKVTAIEAFF. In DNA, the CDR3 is TGTGCCAGTAGTAAGGTAACAGCCATCGAAGCTTTCTTT.

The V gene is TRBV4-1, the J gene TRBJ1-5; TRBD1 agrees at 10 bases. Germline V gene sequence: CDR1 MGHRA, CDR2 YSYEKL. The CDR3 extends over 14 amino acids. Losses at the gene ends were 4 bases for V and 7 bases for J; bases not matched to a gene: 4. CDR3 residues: CASSRQGARQPQHF. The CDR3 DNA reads TGCGCCAGCAGCCGACAGGGGGCAAGACAGCCCCAGCATTTT.

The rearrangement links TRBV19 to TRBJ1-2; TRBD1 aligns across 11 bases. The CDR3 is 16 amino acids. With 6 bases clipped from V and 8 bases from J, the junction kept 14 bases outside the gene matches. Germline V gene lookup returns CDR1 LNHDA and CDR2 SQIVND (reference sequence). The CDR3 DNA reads TGTGCCAGTAGCCCCGGGACAGGGGGGTTCTCGAGCGGCTACACCTTC. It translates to CASSPGTGGFSSGYTF.

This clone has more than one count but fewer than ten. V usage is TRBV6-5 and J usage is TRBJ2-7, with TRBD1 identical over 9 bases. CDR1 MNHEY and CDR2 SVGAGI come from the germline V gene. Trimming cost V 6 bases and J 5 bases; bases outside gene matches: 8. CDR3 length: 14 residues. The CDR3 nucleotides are TGTGCCAGCAGCTCCGGGACAGGGCTTCACGAGCAGTACGTC. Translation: CASSSGTGLHEQYV.

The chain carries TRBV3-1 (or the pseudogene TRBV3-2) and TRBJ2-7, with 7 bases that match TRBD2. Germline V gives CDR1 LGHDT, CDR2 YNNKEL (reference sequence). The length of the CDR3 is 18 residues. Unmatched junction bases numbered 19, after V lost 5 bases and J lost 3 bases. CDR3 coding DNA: TGTGCCAGCAGCTTCGAACCTTACACTAGCGACTCCGACTACGAGCAGTACGTC. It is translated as CASSFEPYTSDSDYEQYV.

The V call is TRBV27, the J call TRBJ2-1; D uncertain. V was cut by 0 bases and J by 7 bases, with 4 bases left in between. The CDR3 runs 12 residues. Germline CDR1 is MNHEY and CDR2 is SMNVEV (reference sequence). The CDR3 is CASSLSLNEQFF. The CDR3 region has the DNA TGTGCCAGCAGTTTATCCCTAAATGAGCAGTTCTTC.

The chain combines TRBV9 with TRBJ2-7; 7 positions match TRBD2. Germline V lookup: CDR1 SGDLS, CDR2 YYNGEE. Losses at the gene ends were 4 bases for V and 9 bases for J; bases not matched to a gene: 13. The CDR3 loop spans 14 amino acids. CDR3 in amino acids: CASSTSGMGGRQYF. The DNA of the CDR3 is TGTGCCAGCAGCACCAGTGGAATGGGGGGGAGGCAGTACTTC.

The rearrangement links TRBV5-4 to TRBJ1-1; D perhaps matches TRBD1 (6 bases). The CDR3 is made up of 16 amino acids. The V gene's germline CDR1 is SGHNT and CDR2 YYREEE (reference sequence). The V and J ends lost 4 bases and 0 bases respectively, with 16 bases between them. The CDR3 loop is CASSPGQRSMNTEAFF. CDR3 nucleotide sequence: TGTGCCAGCAGCCCAGGACAGCGTAGTATGAACACTGAAGCTTTCTTT.

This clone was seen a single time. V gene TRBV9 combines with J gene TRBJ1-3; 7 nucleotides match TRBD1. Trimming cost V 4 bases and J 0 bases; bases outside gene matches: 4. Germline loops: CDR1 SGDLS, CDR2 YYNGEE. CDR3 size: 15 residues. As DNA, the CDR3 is TGTGCCAGCAGCTCGGGACAGCACTCTGGAAACACCATATATTTT. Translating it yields CASSSGQHSGNTIYF.

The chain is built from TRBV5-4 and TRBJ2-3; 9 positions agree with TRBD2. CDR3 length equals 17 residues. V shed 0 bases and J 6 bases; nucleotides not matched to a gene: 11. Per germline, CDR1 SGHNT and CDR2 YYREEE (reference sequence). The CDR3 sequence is CASSLGGTSGGLDTQYF. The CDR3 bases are TGTGCCAGCAGCTTGGGGGGGACGAGCGGGGGGTTGGATACGCAGTATTTT.

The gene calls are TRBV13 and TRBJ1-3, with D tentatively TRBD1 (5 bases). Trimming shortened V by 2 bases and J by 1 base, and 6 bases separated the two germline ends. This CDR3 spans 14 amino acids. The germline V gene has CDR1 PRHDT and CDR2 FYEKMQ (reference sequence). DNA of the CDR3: TGTGCCAGCAGCTTAAGACAGTCTGGAAACACCATATATTTT. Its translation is CASSLRQSGNTIYF.

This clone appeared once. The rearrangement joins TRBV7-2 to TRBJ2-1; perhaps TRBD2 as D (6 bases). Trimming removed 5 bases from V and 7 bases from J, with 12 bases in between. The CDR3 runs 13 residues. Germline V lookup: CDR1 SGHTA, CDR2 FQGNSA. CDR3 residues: CASSAGLPNEQFF. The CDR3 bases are TGTGCCAGCAGCGCGGGACTCCCAAATGAGCAGTTCTTC.

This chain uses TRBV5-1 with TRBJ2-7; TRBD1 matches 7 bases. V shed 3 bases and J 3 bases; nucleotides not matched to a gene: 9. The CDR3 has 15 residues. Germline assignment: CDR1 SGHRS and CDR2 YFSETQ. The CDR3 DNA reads TGCGCCAGCAGCTCGGGACAGCCGACGGACTACGAGCAGTACTTC. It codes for CASSSGQPTDYEQYF.

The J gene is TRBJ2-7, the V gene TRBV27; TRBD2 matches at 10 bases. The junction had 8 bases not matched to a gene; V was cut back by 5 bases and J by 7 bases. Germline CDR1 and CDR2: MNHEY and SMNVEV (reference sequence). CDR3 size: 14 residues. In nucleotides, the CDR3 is TGTGCCAGCAGTACCGGACTAGCGGCGCGGGAGCAGTACGTC. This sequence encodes CASSTGLAAREQYV.

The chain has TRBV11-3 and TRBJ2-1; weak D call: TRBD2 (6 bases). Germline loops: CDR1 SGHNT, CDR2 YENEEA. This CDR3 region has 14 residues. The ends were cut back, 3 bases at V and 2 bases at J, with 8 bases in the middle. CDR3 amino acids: CASSLEGPYNEQFF. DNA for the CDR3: TGTGCCAGCAGCTTGGAGGGGCCCTACAATGAGCAGTTCTTC.

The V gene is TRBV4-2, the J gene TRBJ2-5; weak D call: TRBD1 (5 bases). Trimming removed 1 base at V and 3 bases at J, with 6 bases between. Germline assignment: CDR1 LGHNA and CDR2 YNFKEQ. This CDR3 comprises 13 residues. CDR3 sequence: CASSQGREETQYF. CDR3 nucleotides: TGTGCCAGCAGCCAAGGCAGGGAAGAGACCCAGTACTTC.

CDR3 in DNA: TGTGCCAGCAGTTACCCCACTAGCGGGGAATCCTACGAGCAGTACTTC. Encoded protein: CASSYPTSGESYEQYF. This sequence joins TRBV6-2 or TRBV6-3 and TRBJ2-7, with TRBD2 identical over 10 bases. This CDR3 contains 16 residues. J was trimmed by 1 base and V by 2 bases; bases with no gene match: 5. Per the germline V gene, CDR1 is MNHEY and CDR2 is SVGEGT.

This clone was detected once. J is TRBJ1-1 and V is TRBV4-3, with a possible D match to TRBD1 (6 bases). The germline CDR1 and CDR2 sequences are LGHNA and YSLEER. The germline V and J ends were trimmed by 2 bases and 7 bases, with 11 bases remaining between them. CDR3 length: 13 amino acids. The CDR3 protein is CASSQQGGIEAFF. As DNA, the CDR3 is TGCGCCAGCAGCCAACAAGGGGGAATTGAAGCTTTCTTT.

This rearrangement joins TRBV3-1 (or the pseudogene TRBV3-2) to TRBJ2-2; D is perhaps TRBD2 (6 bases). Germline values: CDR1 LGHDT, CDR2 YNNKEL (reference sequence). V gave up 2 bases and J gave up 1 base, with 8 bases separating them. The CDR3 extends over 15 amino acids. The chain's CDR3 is CASSQFGGNTGELFF. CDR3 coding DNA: TGTGCCAGCAGCCAATTCGGGGGGAACACCGGGGAGCTGTTTTTT.

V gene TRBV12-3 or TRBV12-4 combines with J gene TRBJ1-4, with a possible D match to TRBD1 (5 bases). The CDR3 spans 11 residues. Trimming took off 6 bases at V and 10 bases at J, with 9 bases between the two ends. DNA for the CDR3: TGTGCCAGCAGGGGTACAGGAAAACTGTTTTTT. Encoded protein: CASRGTGKLFF.

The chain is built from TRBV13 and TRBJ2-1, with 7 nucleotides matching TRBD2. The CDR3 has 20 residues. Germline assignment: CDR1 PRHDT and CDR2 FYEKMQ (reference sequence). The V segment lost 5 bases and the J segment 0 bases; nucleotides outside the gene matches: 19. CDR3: CASSDSGDYLGVNSYNEQFF. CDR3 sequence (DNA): TGTGCCAGCAGCGATAGTGGGGACTACCTAGGGGTTAACTCCTACAATGAGCAGTTCTTC.

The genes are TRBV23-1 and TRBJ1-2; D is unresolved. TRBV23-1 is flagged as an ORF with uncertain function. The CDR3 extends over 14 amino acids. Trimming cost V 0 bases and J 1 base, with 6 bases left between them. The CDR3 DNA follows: TGCGCCAGCAGTCAATCGGAGTATAACTATGGCTACACCTTC. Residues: CASSQSEYNYGYTF.

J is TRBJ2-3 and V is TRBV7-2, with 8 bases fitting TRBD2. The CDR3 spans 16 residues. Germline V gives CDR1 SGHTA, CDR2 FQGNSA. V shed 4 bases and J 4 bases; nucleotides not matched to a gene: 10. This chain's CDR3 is CASSSWTSPHPDTQYF. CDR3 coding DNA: TGTGCCAGCAGCTCTTGGACTAGCCCGCACCCAGATACGCAGTATTTT.